A single sample is the source of the 5 T cell receptor beta chains below, sequenced in a study of T cell repertoires in cytomegalovirus infection. What these receptors recognize is not known. TCRdb reprocessed the reads via MiXCR and lists one record per CDR3 protein. The data contain under 850,000 distinct CDR3 sequences, about 30% of them singletons. Material: cultured PBMCs, obtained from culture after CMV antigen stimulation. All receptors derive from a human donor in good health (CMV status not recorded). Some clones in this sample may be carry-over from other donors' samples.

The chain combines TRBV11-2 with TRBJ1-4, with 7 bases fitting TRBD1. The CDR3 consists of 15 residues. Germline V lookup: CDR1 SGHAT, CDR2 FQNNGV. The V segment lost 5 bases and the J segment 8 bases; nucleotides outside the gene matches: 11. The CDR3 is CASSRQGTILEKLFF. The CDR3 region has the DNA TGTGCCAGCAGCCGACAGGGTACGATTCTGGAAAAACTGTTTTTT.

This clonotype was counted a few times. In nucleotides, the CDR3 is TGTGCCAGCAGCTCTGGGACAGGGCTGGGGGAGACCCAGTACTTC. Residues: CASSSGTGLGETQYF. The V gene is TRBV7-6, the J gene TRBJ2-5; 9 nucleotides align to TRBD1. With 4 bases clipped from V and 5 bases from J, the junction kept 8 bases outside the gene matches. The CDR3 covers 15 residues. The germline CDR1 and CDR2 sequences are SGHVS and FNYEAQ.

Ten or more counts support this clonotype. This chain connects TRBV7-8 to TRBJ1-1; TRBD1 might be the D (6 bases). The CDR3 contains 17 residues. V lost 3 bases and J lost 1, with 18 bases in between. Germline assignment: CDR1 SGHVS and CDR2 FQNEAQ. The CDR3 loop is CASSFSFRGSRNTEAFF. Here the CDR3 DNA reads TGTGCCAGCAGCTTCTCATTCAGGGGTTCCCGGAACACTGAAGCTTTCTTT.

This clonotype came up once. The J gene is TRBJ2-1, the V gene TRBV6-1; 11 nucleotides match TRBD2. Trimming at V came to 7 bases and at J to 4 bases, leaving 6 bases not matched to a gene. The germline V gene has CDR1 MNHNS and CDR2 SASEGT. CDR3 length equals 15 residues. The CDR3: CASMKTSGVYNEQFF. CDR3 nucleotide sequence: TGTGCCAGCATGAAGACTAGCGGGGTTTACAATGAGCAGTTCTTC.

In this sample, this clonotype turned up a few times. CDR3 sequence reads: CASSQELWGDTEAFF. The CDR3 DNA sequence: TGTGCCAGCAGCCAGGAGTTATGGGGGGACACTGAAGCTTTCTTT. V gene TRBV11-2 combines with J gene TRBJ1-1, with D possibly matching TRBD1 (5 bases). Germline CDR1 and CDR2: SGHAT and FQNNGV. The CDR3 is 15 residues long. Deletions cut 5 bases from V and 3 bases from J, with 16 bases between.